The 22 T cell receptor beta chains in this list originate from one sample, sequenced in a study of technical replicates of blood from a handful of donors. TCRdb's copy holds only in-frame clones and misses some; the assay was immunoSEQ multiplex PCR. Counted here are 75,000 to 80,000 clones, 85% to 95% occurring once; the ten biggest clones make up about 0.4%. Sequencing input: T cells isolated from PBMCs. These receptors originate from a human donor in good health.

This clone was counted a few times. V is TRBV18 and J is TRBJ2-1, with 14 bases identical to TRBD2. The CDR3 is 15 residues long. J gave up 7 bases and V 1 base, and 0 bases lay outside the gene matches. Germline V gene sequence: CDR1 KGHSH, CDR2 LQKENI. CDR3: CASSPRTSGRNEQFF. In DNA, the CDR3 is TGTGCCAGCTCACCACGGACTAGCGGGAGGAATGAGCAGTTCTTC.

The chain links TRBV29-1 to TRBJ2-1, with D possibly matching TRBD2 (6 bases). V was cut by 4 bases and J by 12 bases, with 19 bases left in between. Looked up from germline, CDR1 is SQVTM and CDR2 is ANQGSEA. The CDR3 is 13 residues long. CDR3 sequence: CSVVGGPQLLQFF. CDR3 in DNA: TGCAGCGTTGTGGGGGGTCCCCAGCTATTGCAGTTCTTC.

The gene calls are TRBV14 and TRBJ2-7; weak D call: TRBD1 (6 bases). With 4 bases removed from V and 4 bases from J, the gap between germline ends came to 11 bases. This CDR3 has 13 residues. Germline-derived CDR1 and CDR2 are SGHDN and FVKESK. The CDR3 loop reads CASSPDSIYEQYF. CDR3 bases: TGTGCCAGCAGCCCGGACAGTATATACGAGCAGTACTTC.

V gene TRBV7-9 combines with J gene TRBJ2-5; TRBD1 might be the D (6 bases). The CDR3 is 14 residues long. Between the trimmed V and J ends, which lost 5 bases and 3 bases, there was a span of 13 bases. Germline lookup yields CDR1 SEHNR and CDR2 FQNEAQ (reference sequence). The CDR3 nucleotides are TGTGCCAGCAGCGGCAGGGGTGGGGAAGAGACCCAGTACTTC. It encodes CASSGRGGEETQYF.

The chain is built from TRBV19 and TRBJ2-7; TRBD1 agrees at 9 bases. CDR3 length: 14 residues. The J segment lost 6 bases and the V segment lost 4 bases, leaving 7 bases of the junction unmatched. The germline CDR1 and CDR2 sequences are LNHDA and SQIVND (reference sequence). For the CDR3, the DNA is TGTGCCAGTAGTACCGGGACAGGGATGGGCGAGCAGTACTTC. Its translation is CASSTGTGMGEQYF. Using reference TRBV19 and TRBJ2-7 for the parts outside the CDR3, the full variable domain is DGGITQSPKYLFRKEGQNVTLSCEQNLNHDAMYWYRQDPGQGLRLIYYSQIVNDFQKGDIAEGYSVSREKKESFPLTVTSAQKNPTAFYLCASSTGTGMGEQYFGPGTRLTVT.

This sequence joins TRBV19 and TRBJ1-1, with a possible D match to TRBD1 (6 bases). V lost 5 bases to trimming and J lost 1 base, with 20 bases between them. Germline V lookup: CDR1 LNHDA, CDR2 SQIVND (reference sequence). The CDR3 runs 17 residues. CDR3 loop: CASSSPVRGIGNTEAFF. The CDR3 coding sequence is TGTGCCAGTAGTTCGCCTGTCAGGGGCATTGGGAACACTGAAGCTTTCTTT.

The genes are TRBV20-1 and TRBJ2-7; D is undetermined. CDR3 length: 11 amino acids. Germline lookup yields CDR1 DFQATT and CDR2 SNEGSKA (reference sequence). V shed 7 bases and J shed 2 bases, with 9 bases lying between them. For the CDR3, the DNA is TGCAGTGGTGGCGGAACCTACGAGCAGTACTTC. Protein: CSGGGTYEQYF.

The chain combines TRBV7-2 with TRBJ2-2; possibly TRBD2 for D (6 bases). V lost 5 bases, J lost 6 bases, and 16 bases lay in between. This CDR3 contains 15 residues. The germline CDR1 and CDR2 sequences are SGHTA and FQGNSA. In DNA form, the CDR3 reads TGTGCCAGCAGCCCCCGGGACTTGCTGGCCGGGGAGCTGTTTTTT. This codes for CASSPRDLLAGELFF.

The chain couples TRBV10-3 to TRBJ1-2; the D gene is possibly TRBD1 (6 bases). Trimming stripped 5 bases from V and 3 bases from J, with 13 bases between. CDR1 is ENHRY, CDR2 SYGVKD, per germline. There are 14 residues in the CDR3. CDR3 residues: CAISNPQGYYGYTF. The CDR3 nucleotides read TGTGCCATCAGTAATCCACAGGGATACTATGGCTACACCTTC.

The V gene is TRBV14, the J gene TRBJ2-1, with 7 bases aligning to TRBD2. The CDR3 has 14 residues. V lost 6 bases, J lost 4 bases, and 6 bases stayed unmatched. CDR1 and CDR2 (germline): SGHDN, FVKESK. CDR3 in DNA: TGTGCCAGCAGTCAAACTAGCGCGTACAATGAGCAGTTCTTC. Amino acids: CASSQTSAYNEQFF.

As to this clone: A read error may account for a junction end that differs from germline. Additional DNA sequences in this sample encode the identical CDR3. The chain has TRBV28 and TRBJ1-5; 7 bases line up with TRBD1. The CDR3 covers 15 residues. CDR1 and CDR2 from the germline V gene are MDHEN and SYDVKM. This chain's CDR3 is CASRTQRGPNQPQHF. The CDR3 coding sequence is TGCGCCAGCCGAACACAGAGGGGGCCCAATCAGCCCCAGCATTTT.

The chain combines TRBV9 with TRBJ1-5, with 8 positions matching TRBD1. Germline V gene data show CDR1 as SGDLS and CDR2 as YYNGEE. The CDR3 is made up of 14 amino acids. The junction had 4 bases not matched to a gene; V was cut back by 3 bases and J by 5 bases. CDR3 nucleotides: TGTGCCAGCAGCGCCACAGGGGGGGATCAGCCCCAGCATTTT. Protein product: CASSATGGDQPQHF.

Only one count was recorded for this clone. V is TRBV4-3 and J is TRBJ2-1, with 7 bases lining up with TRBD1. The ends lost 0 bases at V and 2 bases at J; junction bases unmatched: 4. The CDR3 sequence is 16 residues long. CDR1 and CDR2 from the germline V gene are LGHNA and YSLEER. The CDR3, as DNA: TGCGCCAGCAGCCAAGAGGCACAGGGGCCCTACAATGAGCAGTTCTTC. This translates into CASSQEAQGPYNEQFF.

This clone appeared a single time. V is TRBV9 and J is TRBJ2-3; D is possibly TRBD2 (6 bases). This CDR3 has 14 amino acids. Per the germline V gene, CDR1 is SGDLS and CDR2 is YYNGEE. V dropped 4 bases and J dropped 1 base, with 10 bases sitting between them. The CDR3: CASSLLAGTDTQYF. The CDR3 bases are TGTGCCAGCAGCTTGTTAGCGGGCACAGATACGCAGTATTTT.

The CDR3 loop is CASALGNTIYF. DNA of the CDR3: TGTGCCAGCGCCCTCGGGAACACCATATATTTT. The chain carries TRBV6-5 and TRBJ1-3; D remains ambiguous. The CDR3 sequence is 11 residues long. Germline CDR1 and CDR2: MNHEY and SVGAGI. V dropped 8 bases and J dropped 7 bases, with 9 bases sitting between them.

V is TRBV2 and J is TRBJ2-7, with D tentatively TRBD2 (6 bases). V was pared by 8 bases and J by 6 bases, with 17 bases between. This CDR3 comprises 13 residues. The germline V gene has CDR1 SNHLY and CDR2 FYNNEI. The CDR3 loop reads CASLADYGSEQYF. CDR3 DNA: TGTGCCAGCTTGGCGGACTACGGCTCCGAGCAGTACTTC. Drawing the rest from reference TRBV2 and TRBJ2-7, the complete variable domain is EPEVTQTPSHQVTQMGQEVILRCVPISNHLYFYWYRQILGQKVEFLVSFYNNEISEKSEIFDDQFSVERPDGSNFTLKIRSTKLEDSAMYFCASLADYGSEQYFGPGTRLTVT.

The V and J genes are TRBV29-1 and TRBJ2-1; 9 bases line up with TRBD2. With V trimmed by 4 bases and J by 9 bases, 10 bases remained unmatched. Per germline, CDR1 SQVTM and CDR2 ANQGSEA. The CDR3 totals 14 residues. The CDR3 nucleotides are TGCAGCGTTGTGCTGCTAGCGGGACTTGGTGAGCAGTTCTTC. It yields the protein CSVVLLAGLGEQFF.

J is TRBJ2-1 and V is TRBV19; 8 bases line up with TRBD2. V shed 5 bases and J 7 bases; nucleotides not matched to a gene: 13. The CDR3 totals 16 residues. The germline V gene has CDR1 LNHDA and CDR2 SQIVND (reference sequence). The CDR3 bases are TGTGCCAGTAGTCGAATAATGAGCGGGAGTTCGAATGAGCAGTTCTTC. This sequence encodes CASSRIMSGSSNEQFF.

The V call is TRBV6-6, the J call TRBJ1-3; maybe TRBD1 (6 bases). The V end was cut by 5 bases, the J end by 0 bases, with 11 bases between. The CDR3 has 15 residues. Germline CDR1 is MNHNY and CDR2 is SVGAGI (reference sequence). Written as DNA, the CDR3 is TGTGCCAGCAGTGGGGACACCAGCTCTGGAAACACCATATATTTT. Amino acid sequence: CASSGDTSSGNTIYF.

The chain uses TRBV9 and TRBJ2-3, with TRBD2 identical over 8 bases. Trimming at V came to 5 bases and at J to 1 base, leaving 3 bases not matched to a gene. The CDR3 length is 14 residues. Germline loops: CDR1 SGDLS, CDR2 YYNGEE. CDR3 sequence reads: CASSYGGGTDTQYF. The CDR3 DNA sequence: TGTGCCAGCAGTTACGGGGGGGGCACAGATACGCAGTATTTT.

The rearrangement links TRBV5-3 to TRBJ2-7; 13 bases match TRBD2. TRBV5-3 is an ORF for which the function is uncertain. The CDR3 loop spans 16 amino acids. The junction had 7 bases not matched to a gene; V was cut back by 2 bases and J by 5 bases. DNA of the CDR3: TGTGCCAGAAGCTTATGGACTAGCGGGAGTGTCCACGAGCAGTACTTC. This sequence encodes CARSLWTSGSVHEQYF.

The CDR3 DNA follows: TGCGCCAGCAGCCAAGTGGAAGGGGGTGAGGAGACCCAGTACTTC. This translates into CASSQVEGGEETQYF. This sequence joins TRBV4-3 and TRBJ2-5; weak D call: TRBD1 (6 bases). V was shortened by 1 base and J by 5 bases, with 14 bases between the two germline ends. The CDR3 consists of 15 residues. The germline V gene has CDR1 LGHNA and CDR2 YSLEER.